The subject of this entry is one T cell receptor (beta chain). Its cognate antigen is unknown. CDR1 and CDR2 (germline): SGHVS, FQNEAQ. The length of the CDR3 is 15 residues. With 0 bases removed from V and 7 bases from J, the gap between germline ends came to 15 bases. The sample is drawn from a study of CD8 T cells in ankylosing spondylitis. Quantitative 5'-RACE with molecular barcodes was used to make the TCR beta libraries. Using its own MiXCR run on the 5' RACE reads, TCRdb lists one record per CDR3 protein. The data show approximately 200,000 distinct CDR3 sequences, more than 10% seen once. Findings and caveats of the study: Clones linked to disease were reported to show significant enrichment in matched ankylosing spondylitis synovial fluid. Seemingly characteristic of ankylosing spondylitis blood was a TCR beta motif consisting of roughly 8 highly homologous variants. Several of the motif variants were reported before in synovial fluid and blood from reactive arthritis.

This sequence was found in a male donor with ankylosing spondylitis or in good health (not recorded which). The V call is TRBV7-8, the J call TRBJ1-2, with D unresolved. What was sequenced was blood, either unsorted or a sorted T cell fraction (not recorded which). The CDR3 spells CASSLADGSRAGYTF. DNA of the CDR3: TGTGCCAGCAGCTTAGCGGACGGCTCGCGGGCTGGCTACACCTTC.